Following are 5 T cell receptor beta chains from one sample sequenced in a study of Graves' ophthalmopathy and Graves' hyperthyroidism. Beta-chain TCR CDR3 regions were amplified from RNA transcripts. Amplification began with first-round RT-PCR using HTBI primers, then second-round multiplex PCR was performed. TCRdb redid the calling of the multiplex PCR reads with MiXCR, one entry per CDR3 protein. The sample includes roughly 700,000 distinct CDR3 sequences, 40% of them seen just once. Sequenced input: peripheral blood. The receptors originated from an adult man with Graves' ophthalmopathy.

The V call is TRBV7-6, the J call TRBJ2-2; 12 bases line up with TRBD2. The CDR3 is 17 residues long. The junction had 1 base not matched to a gene; V was cut back by 0 bases and J by 2 bases. CDR1 and CDR2 (germline): SGHVS, FNYEAQ. The CDR3 region has the DNA TGTGCCAGCAGCTTAGCACTAGCGGGGGGAAACACCGGGGAGCTGTTTTTT. It is translated as CASSLALAGGNTGELFF.

This clonotype has more than one count but fewer than ten. The chain recombines TRBV6-1 with TRBJ2-2; TRBD1 matches at 10 bases. V trimming: 6 bases; J trimming: 0 bases; junction bases outside the gene matches: 1. Per the germline V gene, CDR1 is MNHNS and CDR2 is SASEGT. The CDR3 is 15 residues long. The CDR3 bases are TGTGCCAGCAGGACAGGGGGCGCGAACACCGGGGAGCTGTTTTTT. It yields the protein CASRTGGANTGELFF.

On this clonotype: One junction end does not reproduce the germline sequence, and a read error may be involved. The rearrangement links TRBV10-2 to TRBJ2-7, with TRBD2 as a possible D gene (5 bases). The CDR3 has 14 amino acids. The germline CDR1 and CDR2 sequences are WSHSY and SAAADI. The DNA for the CDR3 is TGTGCCAGCAGTGAACTTTCGCGACTAAACGAGCAGTACTTC. As protein: CASSELSRLNEQYF.

The sample holds many counts of this clonotype. The J gene is TRBJ2-7, the V gene TRBV15; weak D call: TRBD1 (6 bases). Germline V gene sequence: CDR1 LNHNV, CDR2 YYDKDF (reference sequence). V was shortened by 9 bases and J by 0 bases, with 12 bases between the two germline ends. The length of the CDR3 is 13 residues. Written as DNA, the CDR3 is TGTGCCACTTCCCCGGACAGCTCCTACGAGCAGTACTTC. Translated, it gives CATSPDSSYEQYF.

This clonotype was counted only a few times. The V call is TRBV11-2, the J call TRBJ1-3; no clear D. The CDR3 consists of 15 residues. CDR1 and CDR2 from the germline V gene are SGHAT and FQNNGV. V gave up 0 bases and J gave up 3 bases, with 9 bases separating them. This chain's CDR3 is CASSLERNIGNTIYF. CDR3 in DNA: TGTGCCAGCAGCTTAGAGAGGAACATTGGAAACACCATATATTTT.